Shown below are 9 T cell receptor beta chains from a single sample sequenced in a study of OX40 agonist ivuxolimab in advanced cancers. The repertoire was sequenced with immunoSEQ multiplex PCR; TCRdb's copy has only in-frame clones and lacks some. Here the sample spans about 70,000 clones, approximately 82% being singletons. The sample here was CD4+ or CD8+ T cells sorted from blood, taken in a trial of the OX40 agonist ivuxolimab. All receptors derive from an adult with an advanced solid tumor such as melanoma, head and neck, liver or kidney cancer.

This clone was counted once. The chain uses TRBV7-9 and TRBJ2-3; D is undetermined. CDR1 and CDR2 from the germline V gene are SEHNR and FQNEAQ (reference sequence). The CDR3 consists of 11 residues. V lost 5 bases and J lost 3, with 3 bases in between. CDR3 loop: CASSRTDTQYF. DNA for the CDR3: TGTGCCAGCAGCCGTACAGATACGCAGTATTTT.

The chain is built from TRBV5-8 and TRBJ1-5, with no clear D. This CDR3 comprises 16 residues. Germline assignment: CDR1 SGHTS and CDR2 YDEGEE. Deletions cut 3 bases from V and 0 bases from J, with 13 bases between. The CDR3 loop is CASSYRTEYSNQPQHF. CDR3 bases: TGTGCCAGCAGCTACCGGACGGAATATAGCAATCAGCCCCAGCATTTT.

The gene calls are TRBV28 and TRBJ1-1, with no clear D. Germline V lookup: CDR1 MDHEN, CDR2 SYDVKM. This CDR3 is built from 16 residues. V shed 2 bases and J shed 1 base, with 14 bases lying between them. CDR3 amino acids: CASSLSQVRSNTEAFF. The CDR3 DNA reads as TGTGCCAGCAGTTTAAGCCAGGTACGATCGAACACTGAAGCTTTCTTT.

Here the CDR3 reads CASSLETVMNTEAFF. CDR3 coding DNA: TGCGCCAGCAGCTTGGAAACGGTTATGAACACTGAAGCTTTCTTT. The chain carries TRBV5-1 and TRBJ1-1; D call uncertain. CDR3 size: 15 residues. From germline, CDR1 is SGHRS and CDR2 YFSETQ. Trimming removed 0 bases from V and 0 bases from J, with 9 bases in between.

This chain links TRBV7-8 with TRBJ2-1, with D uncertain. The CDR3 is made up of 11 amino acids. Per the germline V gene, CDR1 is SGHVS and CDR2 is FQNEAQ. V lost 1 base to trimming and J lost 6 bases, with 1 base between them. The DNA for the CDR3 is TGTGCCAGCAGCTTAGTCAATGAGCAGTTCTTC. Translated, it gives CASSLVNEQFF.

V is TRBV2 and J is TRBJ2-4, with D possibly called TRBD1 or TRBD2 (5 bases each). The germline V and J ends were trimmed by 7 bases and 0 bases, with 16 bases remaining between them. Germline CDR1 SNHLY, CDR2 FYNNEI. The CDR3 length is 16 residues. The CDR3 DNA reads TGTGCCAGCATAAGGGATCGGGGCCTAGCCAAAAACATTCAGTACTTC. Translated: CASIRDRGLAKNIQYF.

The rearrangement uses TRBV7-9 and TRBJ2-6, with D unresolved. The germline V and J ends were trimmed by 0 bases and 2 bases, with 5 bases remaining between them. The CDR3 contains 15 residues. Per the germline V gene, CDR1 is SEHNR and CDR2 is FQNEAQ (reference sequence). DNA of the CDR3: TGTGCCAGCAGCTTAGCTAGCCCTGGGGCCAACGTCCTGACTTTC. It translates to CASSLASPGANVLTF.

The chain recombines TRBV5-6 with TRBJ2-3, with D possibly TRBD1 on 5 matching bases. V was cut by 7 bases and J by 0 bases, with 6 bases left in between. Germline loops: CDR1 SGHDT, CDR2 YYEEEE. This CDR3 has 12 residues. CDR3 protein: CASYRSTDTQYF. As DNA, the CDR3 is TGTGCCAGCTACAGGAGCACAGATACGCAGTATTTT.

The chain recombines TRBV29-1 with TRBJ2-7; D is uncertain. Germline V gene sequence: CDR1 SQVTM, CDR2 ANQGSEA. This CDR3 is 12 amino acids long. V was shortened by 4 bases and J by 0 bases, with 7 bases between the two germline ends. Here the CDR3 DNA reads TGCAGCGTTGCACAGAGCTCCTACGAGCAGTACGTC. This encodes CSVAQSSYEQYV.